These 8 T cell receptor beta chains were sequenced from one sample in a study of T cells expressing NK-cell markers. TCRdb reprocessed the 5' RACE reads, keeping one entry per CDR3 protein, no DNA. Its table lists roughly 380,000 distinct CDR3 sequences. Sequencing input: blood T cells: a sorted CD56 or NKG2C T cell subset, CD4+ or CD8+ T cells, or bulk PBMC T cells (not recorded which). All receptors derive from a man aged 18 to 69 in good health.

The rearrangement joins TRBV9 to TRBJ1-1. Germline CDR1 is SGDLS and CDR2 is YYNGEE. The CDR3 extends over 14 amino acids. The CDR3 is CASSAGFRYTEAFF.

V and J are TRBV5-1 and TRBJ1-1. Per the germline V gene, CDR1 is SGHRS and CDR2 is YFSETQ. The length of the CDR3 is 15 residues. This chain's CDR3 is CASSLVVGLDTEAFF. Combining the CDR3 with reference TRBV5-1 and TRBJ1-1 gives the whole variable domain KAGVTQTPRYLIKTRGQQVTLSCSPISGHRSVSWYQQTPGQGLQFLFEYFSETQRNKGNFPGRFSGRQFSNSRSEMNVSTLELGDSALYLCASSLVVGLDTEAFFGQGTRLTVV.

V gene TRBV9 combines with J gene TRBJ2-2; TCRdb's D call, TRBD2, is unchecked because there is no DNA. Germline CDR1 reads SGDLS; CDR2 reads YYNGEE. The CDR3 extends over 15 amino acids. CDR3 amino acids: CASSIERLAGGELFF.

V is TRBV6-5 and J is TRBJ1-5; checking the TCRdb D call of TRBD1 is not possible without DNA. This CDR3 is 15 amino acids long. Germline V CDR1 and CDR2: MNHEY, SVGAGI. CDR3 region: CASSSVSNSNQPQHF.

The J gene is TRBJ1-4, the V gene TRBV12-3 or TRBV12-4; TCRdb outputs TRBD1, but without DNA this stays unchecked. There are 15 residues in the CDR3. The chain's CDR3 is CASSLPGATNEKLFF.

V gene TRBV19 combines with J gene TRBJ2-2; there is no DNA to check the TCRdb D call of TRBD2. The CDR3 extends over 12 amino acids. The V gene's germline CDR1 is LNHDA and CDR2 SQIVND (reference sequence). CDR3 sequence reads: CASRRVPGELFF.

V gene TRBV7-2 combines with J gene TRBJ2-3; TCRdb outputs TRBD2, but without DNA this stays unchecked. Germline assignment: CDR1 SGHTA and CDR2 FQGNSA. The CDR3 has 16 amino acids. The CDR3: CASSFRLAGRADTQYF.

V and J are TRBV6-1 and TRBJ2-7; TCRdb's assignment of TRBD1 cannot be checked, as there is no DNA. This CDR3 is 16 amino acids long. Germline CDR1 is MNHNS and CDR2 is SASEGT. The CDR3 here is CASRSISGTELYEQYF.